The 2 T cell receptor beta chains reported below all come from one sample, sequenced in a study of blood T cells in healthy people across ages. It was with a sample-barcoded 5' primer and a J-beta primer mix that a second PCR of roughly 7 to 12 cycles was run. TCRdb analysed the 5' RACE reads with MiXCR anew, one entry per CDR3 protein. The sample includes 1.5 million to 2 million distinct CDR3 sequences, roughly 49% seen only once; the top ten take 2.1%. The sample was blood. All receptors derive from a woman aged 35 to 49 in good health.

The CDR3 coding sequence is TGTGCCAGCCGGAACATAATGGGTACGCAGTATTTT. As protein: CASRNIMGTQYF. The chain carries TRBV6-5 and TRBJ2-3, with D hard to call. This CDR3 contains 12 residues. V was clipped by 8 bases and J by 8 bases, with 14 bases between them. The germline CDR1 and CDR2 sequences are MNHEY and SVGAGI.

This clonotype was seen a few times. The rearrangement links TRBV7-9 to TRBJ2-7, with 11 bases that match TRBD2. V was pared by 5 bases and J by 0 bases, with 6 bases of the junction left unmatched. CDR1 and CDR2 from the germline V gene are SEHNR and FQNEAQ (reference sequence). This CDR3 has 16 amino acids. The CDR3: CASSLGTSGFSYEQYF. CDR3 in DNA: TGTGCCAGCAGCCTCGGGACTAGCGGATTCTCCTACGAGCAGTACTTC. The variable domain in full, with the rest retrieved from reference TRBV7-9 and TRBJ2-7, is DTGVSQNPRHKITKRGQNVTFRCDPISEHNRLYWYRQTLGQGPEFLTYFQNEAQLEKSRLLSDRFSAERPKGSFSTLEIQRTEQGDSAMYLCASSLGTSGFSYEQYFGPGTRLTVT.